This T cell receptor (beta chain) stems from a study of T-cell memory formation after mild COVID-19. The V end was cut by 3 bases, the J end by 0 bases, with 11 bases between. Germline CDR1 reads LGHNA; CDR2 reads YSLEER. CDR3 length: 15 amino acids. One entry per CDR3 protein results from TCRdb running MiXCR on the 5' RACE reads. The data contain 400,000 to 500,000 distinct CDR3 sequences, 15% to 20% of them singletons. The source material was PBMCs or a T cell subset sorted from them (not recorded which). The clonotype was recovered from a man younger than 35 who had mild COVID-19 (a few samples of this study predate the infection). Cell type and time point are not known. The chain combines TRBV4-3 with TRBJ2-5; D call uncertain. DNA for the CDR3: TGCGCCAGCAGCCAGACCTGGACGGACCAAGAGACCCAGTACTTC. Residues: CASSQTWTDQETQYF.